Reported below is one T cell receptor (beta chain). These data are taken from a study of blood T cell repertoires in COVID-19. Study overall: Donors in the United States, Italy and Spain gave samples during acute or convalescent COVID-19. PBMCs, B-cell-depleted T cells, or T cells provided the cDNA or gDNA that made up the material.

Trimming removed 1 base at V and 0 bases at J, with 9 bases between. Germline V CDR1 and CDR2: KGHDR, SFDVKD. The CDR3 covers 16 residues. As handled by the study authors: Nucleated cell number was recorded as an estimate derived from reference gene primer amplification. Measured with immunoSEQ multiplex PCR; TCRdb has only the in-frame clones, and not every one. V, J and clone size derive from that table, while D and trimming were established from the DNA sequence. The sample holds about 160,000 clones, approximately 91% seen once. This chain links TRBV24-1 with TRBJ2-1; no definite D call. The sample comprised peripheral blood. This receptor was identified in a young man with acute or convalescent COVID-19. The DNA for the CDR3 is TGTGCCACCAGTGATTTCAAGGCAGGCTCCTACAATGAGCAGTTCTTC. The encoded protein is CATSDFKAGSYNEQFF.